The rows below give T cell receptor beta chains drawn from one sample of a study of blood T cell repertoires in COVID-19. Here immunoSEQ multiplex PCR was the method, and the copy in TCRdb shows in-frame clones only, minus some. In the table there are about 190,000 clones, around nine tenths of which are singletons. Source material: peripheral blood. The receptors originated from a man aged 70 or older with active or convalescent COVID-19. CDR3s include the opening cysteine and the closing phenylalanine or tryptophan. The order of the fields is D gene, V gene, clone size, J gene, CDR3 protein, CDR3 DNA. D genes are given only for firm matches. Size tells how often a clone was seen (once, few, many) or the class of an expanded clone, and some rows leave it out.

d_call: -; v_call: TRBV4-1; clone_size: -; j_call: TRBJ1-2; cdr3_aa: CASSQVTGIGYGYTF; cdr3_nt: TGCGCCAGCAGCCAAGTTACAGGGATTGGCTATGGCTACACCTTC
d_call: -; v_call: TRBV7-6; clone_size: -; j_call: TRBJ2-7; cdr3_aa: CASSPYLGVVAANYEQYF; cdr3_nt: TGTGCCAGCAGCCCCTACCTAGGCGTGGTAGCGGCTAACTACGAGCAGTACTTC
d_call: -; v_call: TRBV6-5; clone_size: -; j_call: TRBJ2-1; cdr3_aa: CASRGGGPYNEQFF; cdr3_nt: TGTGCCAGCAGAGGTGGGGGCCCTTACAATGAGCAGTTCTTC
d_call: -; v_call: TRBV7-9; clone_size: -; j_call: TRBJ1-6; cdr3_aa: CASSLTGSPGSPLHF; cdr3_nt: TGTGCCAGCAGCTTAACAGGGAGTCCGGGGTCACCCCTCCACTTT
d_call: TRBD2; v_call: TRBV30; clone_size: -; j_call: TRBJ2-5; cdr3_aa: CAWSHFRLAGGGVTETQYF; cdr3_nt: TGTGCCTGGAGTCACTTTAGGCTAGCGGGAGGGGGAGTTACTGAGACCCAGTACTTC
d_call: TRBD2; v_call: TRBV11-2; clone_size: -; j_call: TRBJ2-7; cdr3_aa: CASSSSGLAGNEQYF; cdr3_nt: TGTGCCAGCAGCTCCAGCGGACTAGCGGGAAACGAGCAGTACTTC
d_call: -; v_call: TRBV6-2/TRBV6-3; clone_size: -; j_call: TRBJ2-1; cdr3_aa: CASSYRGSYNEQFF; cdr3_nt: TGTGCCAGCAGTTATAGGGGGTCGTACAATGAGCAGTTCTTC
d_call: -; v_call: TRBV4-3; clone_size: -; j_call: TRBJ2-3; cdr3_aa: CASSQETGMSDTQYF; cdr3_nt: TGCGCCAGCAGCCAAGAGACGGGAATGTCAGATACGCAGTATTTT
d_call: TRBD2; v_call: TRBV15; clone_size: -; j_call: TRBJ2-5; cdr3_aa: CATSTGTSGSQETQYF; cdr3_nt: TGTGCCACCAGCACTGGGACTAGCGGGAGTCAAGAGACCCAGTACTTC
d_call: -; v_call: TRBV6-5; clone_size: -; j_call: TRBJ1-2; cdr3_aa: CASRDFSTGSYTF; cdr3_nt: TGTGCCAGCAGAGACTTTTCGACAGGATCTTACACCTTC
d_call: -; v_call: TRBV5-6; clone_size: -; j_call: TRBJ2-7; cdr3_aa: CASSLGRSNEQYF; cdr3_nt: TGTGCCAGCAGCTTGGGCAGGTCAAACGAGCAGTACTTC
d_call: -; v_call: TRBV12-3/TRBV12-4; clone_size: -; j_call: TRBJ1-2; cdr3_aa: CASSLTGHDYTF; cdr3_nt: TGTGCCAGCAGCTTGACAGGTCATGACTACACCTTC
d_call: -; v_call: TRBV28; clone_size: -; j_call: TRBJ1-1; cdr3_aa: CASKRGLNTEAFF; cdr3_nt: TGTGCCAGCAAGCGGGGCCTGAACACTGAAGCTTTCTTT
d_call: -; v_call: TRBV6-5; clone_size: -; j_call: TRBJ1-5; cdr3_aa: CASRLDSSNQPQHF; cdr3_nt: TGTGCCAGCAGGCTGGACAGTTCAAATCAGCCCCAGCATTTT
d_call: -; v_call: TRBV6-5; clone_size: -; j_call: TRBJ1-1; cdr3_aa: CASSRSYGENTEAFF; cdr3_nt: TGTGCCAGCAGCCGCTCTTACGGAGAGAACACTGAAGCTTTCTTT
d_call: TRBD2; v_call: TRBV7-9; clone_size: -; j_call: TRBJ2-1; cdr3_aa: CASSLIAGGHDNEQFF; cdr3_nt: TGTGCCAGCAGCTTAATAGCGGGGGGCCACGACAATGAGCAGTTCTTC
d_call: -; v_call: TRBV6-5; clone_size: -; j_call: TRBJ2-1; cdr3_aa: CASSRPGAYNEQFF; cdr3_nt: TGTGCCAGCAGCCGCCCGGGGGCCTACAATGAGCAGTTCTTC
d_call: -; v_call: TRBV11-3; clone_size: -; j_call: TRBJ2-3; cdr3_aa: CASSYSLADTQYF; cdr3_nt: TGTGCCAGCAGTTACTCATTGGCAGATACGCAGTATTTT
d_call: -; v_call: TRBV7-2; clone_size: -; j_call: TRBJ1-5; cdr3_aa: CASSLSIDRYQPQHF; cdr3_nt: TGTGCCAGCAGCTTAAGCATCGACAGATATCAGCCCCAGCATTTT
d_call: TRBD1; v_call: TRBV6-2/TRBV6-3; clone_size: once; j_call: TRBJ1-1; cdr3_aa: CASSTGQGEAFF; cdr3_nt: TGTGCCAGCAGTACAGGACAGGGCGAAGCTTTCTTT
d_call: -; v_call: TRBV2; clone_size: -; j_call: TRBJ1-1; cdr3_aa: CASSEVEGLTFF; cdr3_nt: TGTGCCAGCAGTGAAGTGGAGGGTTTGACTTTCTTT
d_call: -; v_call: TRBV7-4; clone_size: -; j_call: TRBJ1-5; cdr3_aa: CASSLAQYRADQPQHF; cdr3_nt: TGTGCCAGCAGCTTAGCGCAGTACAGGGCGGATCAGCCCCAGCATTTT
d_call: -; v_call: TRBV2; clone_size: -; j_call: TRBJ1-5; cdr3_aa: CASSKTVDSNQPQHF; cdr3_nt: TGTGCCAGCAGTAAGACAGTCGATAGCAATCAGCCCCAGCATTTT
d_call: -; v_call: TRBV6-5; clone_size: -; j_call: TRBJ1-1; cdr3_aa: CASSYAGWGTEAFF; cdr3_nt: TGTGCCAGCAGTTACGCGGGATGGGGCACTGAAGCTTTCTTT